This T cell receptor beta chain was documented in a study of T cell changes during pregnancy in multiple sclerosis (dated by TCRdb to the late 2010s). Concerning the study at large: The study looked at changes in the T cell repertoire across pregnancy in women with multiple sclerosis.

At the junction V is shortened by 8 bases and J by 7 bases, with 11 bases in between. The cysteine opens and the phenylalanine closes a CDR3 of 12 amino acids. The CDR3 DNA has 36 bases and is translated from base 1. According to the germline V gene, CDR1 reads MDHEN and CDR2 reads SYDVKM. Library creation used the immunoSEQ multiplex PCR assay. Here the immuneACCESS table is served through TCRdb, limited to in-frame sequences with V and J called. Missing clones are a known gap in these copies; in checked studies unresolved V genes cover under half, and the rest lacks a known reason. A total of about 59,000 clones appear in this sample, 92% of them only once. About 2.7% of the sample comes from the top ten. Note on this clone: What this receptor recognizes is not known. Base qualities are not at hand, and no much larger clone is one base apart.

This TCR was recovered from a female donor in good health, enrolled as a control in a pregnancy study. The sequencing used peripheral blood, collected in the second trimester of pregnancy. This chain joins TRBV28 to TRBJ1-4; 5 matching bases give a weak D call of TRBD1. The CDR3 has the sequence CASGVQGEKLFF. The nucleotide sequence is TGTGCCAGCGGGGTTCAGGGTGAAAAACTGTTTTTT. Reference TRBV28 and TRBJ1-4 genes cover what lies past the CDR3, so the full variable domain is DVKVTQSSRYLVKRTGEKVFLECVQDMDHENMFWYRQDPGLGLRLIYFSYDVKMKEKGDIPEGYSVSREKKERFSLILESASTNQTSMYLCASGVQGEKLFFGSGTQLSVL.